The sequence of this T cell receptor beta chain was determined in a study of beta chain features in type 1 diabetes. Whole-study results and caveats: Possible PCR preference for shorter templates applied equally to patients and controls. Individuals with type 1 diabetes displayed fewer insertions and more deletions at VDJ junctions.

Reverse transcription of all isolated RNA meant that expressed TCRB transcripts were sequenced. Clones were sequenced by immunoSEQ multiplex PCR, and TCRdb holds only the in-frame ones, with some missing. Here the sample spans around 340,000 clones, around 8% being singletons. The length of the CDR3 is 14 residues. Germline trimming cut 5 bases from V and 1 base from J; bases unmatched to any gene: 5. Germline V gene data show CDR1 as KGHSH and CDR2 as LQKENI. This clone was observed a few times. The antigen is unknown. Cell sorting via CD45RO/CCR7/CD25/CD127/CD95/CD27 was performed to obtain CD4+ naive, central memory, regulatory and stem cell-like memory cells. Sorted populations all had greater than 95% purity.

This receptor was identified in a woman aged 18 to 35 in good health. This rearrangement joins TRBV18 to TRBJ2-7; TRBD2 matches at 7 bases. The material sequenced was central memory CD4+ T cells from blood. The CDR3 spells CASSEREGSYEQYF. CDR3 in DNA: TGTGCCAGCTCAGAAAGGGAGGGTTCCTACGAGCAGTACTTC.